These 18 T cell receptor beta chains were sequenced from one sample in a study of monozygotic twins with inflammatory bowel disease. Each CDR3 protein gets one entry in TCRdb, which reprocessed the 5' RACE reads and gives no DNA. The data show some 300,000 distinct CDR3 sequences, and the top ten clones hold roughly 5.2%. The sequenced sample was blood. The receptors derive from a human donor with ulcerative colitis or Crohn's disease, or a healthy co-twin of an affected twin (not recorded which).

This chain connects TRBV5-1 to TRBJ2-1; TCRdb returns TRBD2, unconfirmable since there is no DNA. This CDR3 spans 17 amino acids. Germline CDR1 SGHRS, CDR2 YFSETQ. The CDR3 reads CASSLPQLAGGLEEQFF.

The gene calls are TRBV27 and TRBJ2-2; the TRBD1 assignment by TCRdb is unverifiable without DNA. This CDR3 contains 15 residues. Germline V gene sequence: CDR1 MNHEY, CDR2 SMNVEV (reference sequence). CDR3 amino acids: CASSFQGMNTGELFF.

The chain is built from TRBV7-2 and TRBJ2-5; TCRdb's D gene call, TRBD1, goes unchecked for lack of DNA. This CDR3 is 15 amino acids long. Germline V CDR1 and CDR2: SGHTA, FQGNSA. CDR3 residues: CASSSQQGRGETQYF.

The CDR3 sequence: CASSQEARGGETQYF. This chain links TRBV4-2 with TRBJ2-5; the D gene TCRdb calls, TRBD1, cannot be checked with no DNA. In germline, CDR1 is LGHNA, CDR2 YNFKEQ. The CDR3 runs 15 residues.

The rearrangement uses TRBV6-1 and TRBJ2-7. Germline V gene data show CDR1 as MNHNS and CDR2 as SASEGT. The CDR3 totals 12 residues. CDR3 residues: CASRPDVYEQYF.

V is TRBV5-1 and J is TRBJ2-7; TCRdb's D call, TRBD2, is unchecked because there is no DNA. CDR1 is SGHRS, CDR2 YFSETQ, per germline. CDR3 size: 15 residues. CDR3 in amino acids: CASSLAGTSFSEQYF.

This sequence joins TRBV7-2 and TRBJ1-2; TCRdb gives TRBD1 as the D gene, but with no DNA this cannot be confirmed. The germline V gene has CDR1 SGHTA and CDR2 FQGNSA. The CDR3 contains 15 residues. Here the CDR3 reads CASSAPGQANYGYTF.

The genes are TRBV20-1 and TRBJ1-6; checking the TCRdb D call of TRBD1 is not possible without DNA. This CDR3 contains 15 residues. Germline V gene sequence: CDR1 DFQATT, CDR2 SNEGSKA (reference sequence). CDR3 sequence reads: CSARGPGTENSPLHF.

CDR3 protein: CASLTLDYSSVAGELFF. The chain carries TRBV9 and TRBJ2-2; the D call from TCRdb, TRBD2, cannot be confirmed without DNA. Per the germline V gene, CDR1 is SGDLS and CDR2 is YYNGEE. The CDR3 contains 17 residues.

The CDR3 is CASSLAGQMNTEAFF. J is TRBJ1-1 and V is TRBV7-6; the D call of TRBD1 rests on TCRdb alone, since no DNA is present to check it. CDR3 length equals 15 residues. Per the germline V gene, CDR1 is SGHVS and CDR2 is FNYEAQ. The whole variable domain, filled in from reference TRBV7-6 and TRBJ1-1, reads GAGVSQSPRYKVTKRGQDVALRCDPISGHVSLYWYRQALGQGPEFLTYFNYEAQQDKSGLPNDRFSAERPEGSISTLTIQRTEQRDSAMYRCASSLAGQMNTEAFFGQGTRLTVV.

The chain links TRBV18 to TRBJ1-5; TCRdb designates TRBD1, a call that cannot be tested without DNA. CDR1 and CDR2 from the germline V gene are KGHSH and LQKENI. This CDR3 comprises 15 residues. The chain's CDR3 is CASSPGQGVSQPQHF. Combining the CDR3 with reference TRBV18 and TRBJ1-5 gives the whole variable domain NAGVMQNPRHLVRRRGQEARLRCSPMKGHSHVYWYRQLPEEGLKFMVYLQKENIIDESGMPKERFSAEFPKEGPSILRIQQVVRGDSAAYFCASSPGQGVSQPQHFGDGTRLSIL.

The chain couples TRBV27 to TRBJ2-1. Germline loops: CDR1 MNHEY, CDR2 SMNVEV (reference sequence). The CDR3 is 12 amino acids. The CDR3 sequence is CASSLKTNEQFF.

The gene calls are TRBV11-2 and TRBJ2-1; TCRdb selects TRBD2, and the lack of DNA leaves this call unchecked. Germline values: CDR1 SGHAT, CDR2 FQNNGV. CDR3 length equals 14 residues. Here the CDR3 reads CASSPEAGNNEQFF. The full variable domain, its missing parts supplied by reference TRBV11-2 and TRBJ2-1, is EAGVAQSPRYKIIEKRQSVAFWCNPISGHATLYWYQQILGQGPKLLIQFQNNGVVDDSQLPKDRFSAERLKGVDSTLKIQPAKLEDSAVYLCASSPEAGNNEQFFGPGTRLTVL.

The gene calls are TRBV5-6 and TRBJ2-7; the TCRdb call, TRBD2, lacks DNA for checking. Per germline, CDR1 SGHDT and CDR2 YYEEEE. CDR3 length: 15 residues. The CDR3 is CASSEIAGGRYEQYF.

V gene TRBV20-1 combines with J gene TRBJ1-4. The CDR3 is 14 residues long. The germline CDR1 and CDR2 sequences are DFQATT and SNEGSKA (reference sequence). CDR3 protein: CSARVGGGDEKLFF.

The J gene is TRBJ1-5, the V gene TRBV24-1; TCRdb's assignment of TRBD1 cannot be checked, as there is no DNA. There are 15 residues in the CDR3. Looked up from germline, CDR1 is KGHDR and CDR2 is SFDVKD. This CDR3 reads CATSQGQGAGQPQHF.

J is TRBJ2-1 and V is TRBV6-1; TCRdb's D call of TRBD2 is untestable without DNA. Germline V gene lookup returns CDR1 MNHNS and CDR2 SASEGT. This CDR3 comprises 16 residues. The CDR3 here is CASSGAGTSGNGEQFF.

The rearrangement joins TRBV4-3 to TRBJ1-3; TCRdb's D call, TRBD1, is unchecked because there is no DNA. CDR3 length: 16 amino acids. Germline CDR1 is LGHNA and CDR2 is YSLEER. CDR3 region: CASSQQATGRGNTIYF.